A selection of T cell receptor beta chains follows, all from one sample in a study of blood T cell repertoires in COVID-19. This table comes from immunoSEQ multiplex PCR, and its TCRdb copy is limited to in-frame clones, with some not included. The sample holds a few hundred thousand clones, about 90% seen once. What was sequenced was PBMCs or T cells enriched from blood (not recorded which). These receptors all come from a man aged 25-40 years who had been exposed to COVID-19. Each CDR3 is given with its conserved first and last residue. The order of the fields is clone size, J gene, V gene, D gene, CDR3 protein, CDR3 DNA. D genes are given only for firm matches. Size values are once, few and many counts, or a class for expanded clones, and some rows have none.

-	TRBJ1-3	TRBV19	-	CASSLQVFSGNTIYF	TGTGCCAGTAGTTTACAGGTCTTCTCTGGAAACACCATATATTTT
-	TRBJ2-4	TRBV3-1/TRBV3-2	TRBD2	CASSTSGAKNIQYF	TGTGCCAGCAGCACTAGCGGAGCCAAAAACATTCAGTACTTC
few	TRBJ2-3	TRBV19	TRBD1	CASSLTGGTGHTDTQYF	TGTGCCAGTAGTCTGACAGGGGGTACAGGGCACACAGATACGCAGTATTTT
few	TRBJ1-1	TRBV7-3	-	CASSLDTNTEAFF	TGTGCCAGCAGCTTAGACACGAACACTGAAGCTTTCTTT
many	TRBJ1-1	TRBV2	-	CASSEGLEAFF	TGTGCCAGCAGTGAAGGGCTTGAAGCTTTCTTT
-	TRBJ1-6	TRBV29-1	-	CSVAEGSNNSPLHF	TGCAGCGTTGCGGAGGGGAGCAACAATTCACCCCTCCACTTT
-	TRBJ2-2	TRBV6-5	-	CASSYSDSLTGELFF	TGTGCCAGCAGTTACTCCGACAGCCTCACCGGGGAGCTGTTTTTT
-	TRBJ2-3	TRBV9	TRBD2	CASSVRASGTDTQYF	TGTGCCAGCAGCGTAAGGGCTAGCGGAACAGATACGCAGTATTTT
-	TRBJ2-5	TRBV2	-	CAPSETQYF	TGTGCCCCCTCCGAGACCCAGTACTTC
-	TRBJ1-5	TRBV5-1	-	CASSYDVGDQPQHF	TGCGCCAGCAGCTACGATGTTGGAGATCAGCCCCAGCATTTT
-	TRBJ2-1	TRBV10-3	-	CAIRPDRGGYEQFF	TGTGCCATCAGACCCGACCGGGGAGGCTATGAGCAGTTCTTC
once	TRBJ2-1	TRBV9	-	CASSAVHNEQFF	TGTGCCAGCAGCGCCGTCCACAATGAGCAGTTCTTC
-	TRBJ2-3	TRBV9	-	CASSVGTITDTQYF	TGTGCCAGCAGCGTAGGCACAATCACAGATACGCAGTATTTT
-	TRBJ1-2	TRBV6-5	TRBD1	CASSPTGTGIGYTF	TGTGCCAGCTCACCCACCGGGACAGGGATTGGCTACACCTTC
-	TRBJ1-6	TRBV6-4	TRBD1	CASSVGQGGNSPLHF	TGTGCCAGCAGTGTCGGACAGGGTGGTAATTCACCCCTCCACTTT
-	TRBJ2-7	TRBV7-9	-	CASSHNREYEQYF	TGTGCCAGCAGCCATAACAGGGAATACGAGCAGTACTTC
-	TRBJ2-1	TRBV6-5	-	CASRTLLGGEQFF	TGTGCCAGCAGGACTCTCTTGGGGGGTGAGCAGTTCTTC
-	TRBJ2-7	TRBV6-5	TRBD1	CASSTGATSYEQYF	TGTGCCAGCTCAACAGGGGCCACTTCCTACGAGCAGTACTTC
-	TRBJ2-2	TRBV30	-	CAWSPSGTGELFF	TGTGCCTGGAGTCCCTCGGGCACCGGGGAGCTGTTTTTT
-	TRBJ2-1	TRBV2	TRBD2	CASSGGTSGYNEQFF	TGTGCCAGCAGCGGCGGGACTAGCGGATACAATGAGCAGTTCTTC